This is a list of T cell receptor beta chains from one sample in a study of shared T cell receptors in the human thymus. Repertoires were generated with immunoSEQ multiplex PCR, while TCRdb's copy carries only in-frame clones and drops some. This sample has about 660,000 clones; around 87% occur once, and the top ten carry just under 0.0095%. The same sample was also used in a study of human thymus T cells.

Material: thymocytes. Receptor source: a boy in the first two years of life with a congenital heart defect. The CDR3 runs from the conserved cysteine through the conserved F or W. D genes are given only for firm matches. The size of a clone is reported for some rows only, either as once, few or many, or as a class for expanded clones.

cdr3_length j_call clone_size v_call d_call cdr3_nt cdr3_aa
14 TRBJ2-7 once TRBV5-6 . TGTGCCAGCAGCTTGGGGACAGACCACTACGAGCAGTACTTC CASSLGTDHYEQYF
13 TRBJ1-1 . TRBV2 . TGTGCCAGCCGAAGGGAGGTAGACACTGAAGCTTTCTTT CASRREVDTEAFF
14 TRBJ1-2 . TRBV5-1 TRBD1 TGCGCCACCTCAGCAGACAGGGGGATAGGAGGCTACACCTTC CATSADRGIGGYTF
13 TRBJ2-5 . TRBV30 . TGTGCCTGGAGCCCGTCCCCGGTGGAGACCCAGTACTTC CAWSPSPVETQYF
14 TRBJ2-7 . TRBV19 . TGTGCCAGTAGTATACAGGGTAACTCCTACGAGCAGTACTTC CASSIQGNSYEQYF
15 TRBJ2-2 . TRBV29-1 . TGCAGCGTTGAAGTCGACGGGAGAAACACCGGGGAGCTGTTTTTT CSVEVDGRNTGELFF
12 TRBJ2-1 . TRBV10-2 . TGCGCCAGCAGTGATTTATACAATGAGCAGTTCTTC CASSDLYNEQFF
15 TRBJ2-7 . TRBV4-1 . TGCGCCAGCAGCCAAGAGGGCGGGCCTCACTACGAGCAGTACTTC CASSQEGGPHYEQYF
18 TRBJ1-5 . TRBV28 TRBD1 TGTGCCAGCAGGCCCCGGGACAGAGAAGAGGGCCGTAATCAGCCCCAGCATTTT CASRPRDREEGRNQPQHF
15 TRBJ2-2 once TRBV4-1 . TGCGCCAGCAGCTTCAAGGGGACTTCGACCGGGGAGCTGTTTTTT CASSFKGTSTGELFF
16 TRBJ2-3 . TRBV27 . TGTGCCAGCAGTTTAGGGGGCCCCTCCTCCACAGATACGCAGTATTTT CASSLGGPSSTDTQYF
12 TRBJ2-1 . TRBV10-3 . TGTGCCATCAGGGCTAGCGTCGATGAGCAGTTCTTC CAIRASVDEQFF
16 TRBJ2-7 . TRBV21-1 . TGTGCCAGCAGCAAAGTTCAGGCAGGGGGCACCTACGAGCAGTACTTC CASSKVQAGGTYEQYF
12 TRBJ2-1 . TRBV28 . TGTGCCAGCAGTTTATTCCTAGACGAGCAGTTCTTC CASSLFLDEQFF
15 TRBJ2-2 . TRBV6-6 TRBD1 TGTGCCAGCAGCATGGACAGGCGGTACACCGGGGAGCTGTTTTTT CASSMDRRYTGELFF
16 TRBJ1-1 . TRBV6-5 TRBD1 TGTGCCAGCAGTTTGGATGCAGGGGGCAATAACACTGAAGCTTTCTTT CASSLDAGGNNTEAFF
16 TRBJ2-5 few TRBV14 TRBD1 TGTGCCAGCAGCCAAGATTACAGGGGTCCTCAAGAGACCCAGTACTTC CASSQDYRGPQETQYF
15 TRBJ2-1 . TRBV27 TRBD2 TGTGCCACCTCAACAACGGGACTAGCGGGAGTTGAGCAGTTCTTC CATSTTGLAGVEQFF
15 TRBJ2-1 . TRBV27 TRBD2 TGTGCCAGCAGTTGGAGCGGGGGGGGCTACAATGAGCAGTTCTTC CASSWSGGGYNEQFF
15 TRBJ1-2 once TRBV10-3 . TGTGCCATCAGTGAGTCGCCCGGGGAGGGGTATGGCTACACCTTC CAISESPGEGYGYTF
13 TRBJ1-1 . TRBV2 . TGTGCCAGAGGGAGGGAAGAGGGCACTGAAGCTTTCTTT CARGREEGTEAFF
19 TRBJ2-2 . TRBV7-9 TRBD2 TGTGCCAGCAGCCTGAGGACTAGCGAAACCACAAAATACACCGGGGAGCTGTTTTTT CASSLRTSETTKYTGELFF
13 TRBJ1-1 . TRBV27 TRBD1 TGTGCCAGCAGGCGGACAGGGCACACTGAAGCTTTCTTT CASRRTGHTEAFF
14 TRBJ2-7 once TRBV5-1 . TGCGCCAGCAGCGTCTCGGGGAGCTCCTACGAGCAGTACTTC CASSVSGSSYEQYF
17 TRBJ1-3 . TRBV14 . TGTGCCAGCAGCCAAGCCCCCCCTACAGGGTCCGGAAACACCATATATTTT CASSQAPPTGSGNTIYF
18 TRBJ2-7 . TRBV7-6 . TGTGCCAGCAGCTTAAAGTTTAGATCTGGTCAGGGCCTCGACGAGCAGTACTTC CASSLKFRSGQGLDEQYF
18 TRBJ2-6 . TRBV5-6 . TGTGCCAGCAGCTTACAGCAGTCTGCGGAGGCTGGGGCCAACGTCCTGACTTTC CASSLQQSAEAGANVLTF
14 TRBJ1-6 . TRBV7-8 . TGTGCCAGCAGCTTAGCGGCTTATAATTCACCCCTCCACTTT CASSLAAYNSPLHF
13 TRBJ1-1 . TRBV6-6 TRBD1 TGTGCCAGCAGTAACGACAGGGAAATTGAAGCTTTCTTT CASSNDREIEAFF
13 TRBJ1-5 . TRBV29-1 . TGCAGCGCCGTAGAAAATAGCAATCAGCCCCAGCATTTT CSAVENSNQPQHF
16 TRBJ1-2 . TRBV6-5 . TGTGCCAGCAGTTATCTCTGGGCAGGGGATTCCTATGGCTACACCTTC CASSYLWAGDSYGYTF
13 TRBJ1-2 . TRBV6-5 TRBD1 TGTGCCAGCAGGAAACAGGGGGGGGATGGCTACACCTTC CASRKQGGDGYTF
18 TRBJ2-7 . TRBV7-2 . TGTGCCAGCAGCTCGGCTCGGGGGAGCGGTCCTAGCTCCTACGAGCAGTACTTC CASSSARGSGPSSYEQYF
19 TRBJ2-1 . TRBV4-3 TRBD2 TGCGCCAGCAGCCCGGGGACTAGCGGGAGGGATCATTCTTTCAATGAGCAGTTCTTC CASSPGTSGRDHSFNEQFF
17 TRBJ2-3 . TRBV19 TRBD1 TGTGCCAGTAGTGCCTCTCCGGGACAGGGGAGCACAGATACGCAGTATTTT CASSASPGQGSTDTQYF
16 TRBJ2-2 . TRBV6-1 TRBD1 TGTGCCAGCAGGGAAGGACAGGATGGGAACACCGGGGAGCTGTTTTTT CASREGQDGNTGELFF
15 TRBJ1-1 . TRBV5-5 . TGTGCCAGCAGCTCGGACCCGCCGGGGATGTCTGAAGCTTTCTTT CASSSDPPGMSEAFF
15 TRBJ1-5 once TRBV5-6 . TGTGCCAGCAGCCACAGTTGGGGGCAGAATCAGCCCCAGCATTTT CASSHSWGQNQPQHF
14 TRBJ2-1 . TRBV25-1 . TGTGCCAGCAGTGAGCGGGTAAAGGGAGGTGAGCAGTTCTTC CASSERVKGGEQFF
15 TRBJ2-1 . TRBV5-1 TRBD2 TGCGCCAGCCTGGGGGTGGGAGGGTACTACAATGAGCAGTTCTTC CASLGVGGYYNEQFF
17 TRBJ2-7 . TRBV10-2 TRBD2 TGCGCCAGCAGTGGGCTTAGACTAGCGGGGGCCCCCTACGAGCAGTACTTC CASSGLRLAGAPYEQYF
16 TRBJ2-5 . TRBV7-2 . TGTGCCAGCAGCTTAGCTGGCGGGATGGGTCTGGAGACCCAGTACTTC CASSLAGGMGLETQYF
12 TRBJ1-2 . TRBV7-2 . TGTGCCAGCAGCTTACGTCGTTCCGGCTACACCTTC CASSLRRSGYTF
14 TRBJ1-5 . TRBV19 TRBD1 TGTGCCAGTAGTATCCGCACAGGGGAACAGCCCCAGCATTTT CASSIRTGEQPQHF
15 TRBJ2-1 . TRBV5-1 TRBD1 TGCGCCAGCAGCGGCCGGGACAGGGGATACAATGAGCAGTTCTTC CASSGRDRGYNEQFF
19 TRBJ2-1 . TRBV4-3 TRBD2 TGCGCCAGCAGCCAAGAAGGACGGCGGGGGAACCACTCACACAATGAGCAGTTCTTC CASSQEGRRGNHSHNEQFF